These 20 T cell receptor beta chains share one sample of origin, sequenced in a study of a mutant IDH1 vaccine in newly diagnosed glioma. Sequenced by immunoSEQ multiplex PCR; TCRdb stores in-frame clones only, minus some. The repertoire holds about 56,000 clones, 85% to 90% seen once, with 1.5% to 2% in the top ten. The sample's time point: week 35, safety follow-up. Vaccination used 300 ug of mutant IDH1 20-mer peptide per dose, with topical imiquimod. No antigens are known for them. Here the sequenced sample was PBMCs, taken from a glioma patient whose treatment included an IDH1 peptide vaccine. The receptors were sampled from a man between 40 and 49 years old with glioma.

The chain recombines TRBV18 with TRBJ1-4; TRBD1 agrees at 9 bases. CDR3 length equals 18 residues. V shed 3 bases, J shed 0 bases, and the junction held 8 bases outside the gene matches. The germline CDR1 and CDR2 sequences are KGHSH and LQKENI. This CDR3 reads CASSPGNRGLATNEKLFF. The CDR3 region has the DNA TGTGCCAGCTCACCTGGGAACAGGGGGCTCGCAACTAATGAAAAACTGTTTTTT.

This clone has just one count. The rearrangement links TRBV9 to TRBJ2-2, with 9 bases identical to TRBD1. The CDR3 extends over 14 amino acids. With V trimmed by 8 bases and J by 1 base, 3 bases remained unmatched. The germline CDR1 and CDR2 sequences are SGDLS and YYNGEE. This chain's CDR3 is CASRTGENTGELFF. CDR3 in DNA: TGTGCCAGTCGGACAGGGGAGAACACCGGGGAGCTGTTTTTT.

This chain links TRBV7-2 with TRBJ1-5; 8 positions agree with TRBD1. Germline CDR1 is SGHTA and CDR2 is FQGNSA. The CDR3 has 15 residues. The junction had 6 bases not matched to a gene; V was cut back by 1 base and J by 7 bases. CDR3: CASSLVGTGSQPQHF. Written as DNA, the CDR3 is TGTGCCAGCAGCTTAGTAGGGACAGGTTCCCAGCCCCAGCATTTT.

CDR3 sequence reads: CASSLTSGSGGGLGEQYF. The CDR3 coding sequence is TGTGCCAGCAGCCTGACTAGCGGGTCCGGGGGGGGCCTTGGGGAGCAGTACTTC. The V call is TRBV4-2, the J call TRBJ2-7; TRBD2 matches at 10 bases. CDR1 and CDR2 (germline): LGHNA, YNFKEQ. This CDR3 contains 18 residues. J gave up 7 bases and V 4 bases, and 19 bases lay outside the gene matches.

This clone has only one observation. The V call is TRBV4-3, the J call TRBJ2-3; a weak D match, TRBD2 (6 bases). CDR1 is LGHNA and CDR2 is YSLEER in the germline V gene. With 2 bases removed from V and 3 bases from J, the gap between germline ends came to 15 bases. This CDR3 is built from 16 residues. Here the CDR3 DNA reads TGCGCCAGCAGCCAACTTGGAGGGGCCGGTACAGATACGCAGTATTTT. Protein product: CASSQLGGAGTDTQYF.

The rearrangement links TRBV19 to TRBJ2-2; D may correspond to TRBD1 or TRBD2 (5 bases each). V gave up 8 bases and J gave up 8 bases, with 21 bases separating them. The CDR3 spans 15 residues. In germline, CDR1 is LNHDA, CDR2 SQIVND (reference sequence). The CDR3 is CASLGAGTNRGELFF. The CDR3, as DNA: TGTGCCAGTCTCGGCGCCGGGACCAACAGGGGGGAGCTGTTTTTT.

The chain combines TRBV4-2 with TRBJ2-2, with 13 bases that match TRBD2. J lost 8 bases, V lost 4 bases, and 7 bases had no gene match. CDR3 length equals 16 residues. From germline, CDR1 is LGHNA and CDR2 YNFKEQ. Here the CDR3 reads CASSRPGTSGKGELFF. The DNA for the CDR3 is TGTGCCAGCAGCCGTCCCGGGACTAGCGGGAAAGGGGAGCTGTTTTTT.

This sequence joins TRBV6-5 and TRBJ2-7; TRBD2 matches 10 bases. Germline CDR1 and CDR2: MNHEY and SVGAGI. V was pared by 5 bases and J by 3 bases, with 7 bases of the junction left unmatched. The CDR3 covers 15 residues. For the CDR3, the DNA is TGTGCCAGCAGTAAATCTAGCGGGAGTGGCTACGAGCAGTACTTC. This sequence encodes CASSKSSGSGYEQYF.

The chain uses TRBV7-8 and TRBJ2-5, with D possibly TRBD2 on 5 matching bases. This CDR3 contains 15 residues. From germline, CDR1 is SGHVS and CDR2 FQNEAQ. V was clipped by 1 base and J by 2 bases, with 11 bases between them. The CDR3 sequence is CASSLVGNPQETQYF. The CDR3, as DNA: TGTGCCAGCAGCTTAGTCGGGAATCCTCAAGAGACCCAGTACTTC.

The chain carries TRBV2 and TRBJ1-5; the D is unclear. Trimming pared 2 bases from V and 2 bases from J, leaving 37 bases between. CDR1 and CDR2 (germline): SNHLY, FYNNEI. This CDR3 contains 24 residues. In nucleotides, the CDR3 is TGTGCCAGCAGTGAATACCACACTTCCCCCAAGAGACTTAGATGGTTTAGTCGCAATCAGCCCCAGCATTTT. Translation: CASSEYHTSPKRLRWFSRNQPQHF.

The chain has TRBV9 and TRBJ2-2; D call uncertain. Germline V CDR1 and CDR2: SGDLS, YYNGEE. V was cut by 0 bases and J by 5 bases, with 11 bases left in between. The CDR3 is made up of 15 amino acids. The CDR3: CASSVGNILTGELFF. The DNA of the CDR3 is TGTGCCAGCAGCGTAGGGAACATTTTAACCGGGGAGCTGTTTTTT.

V gene TRBV5-4 combines with J gene TRBJ2-5; D call uncertain. CDR3 size: 14 residues. V dropped 0 bases and J dropped 5 bases, with 11 bases sitting between them. Germline-derived CDR1 and CDR2 are SGHNT and YYREEE (reference sequence). The CDR3 spells CASSLGGVGETQYF. The CDR3 bases are TGTGCCAGCAGCTTGGGTGGGGTCGGGGAGACCCAGTACTTC.

This chain uses TRBV27 with TRBJ1-2; possible D gene TRBD1, 6 bases. The germline V gene has CDR1 MNHEY and CDR2 SMNVEV (reference sequence). Trimming removed 3 bases at V and 7 bases at J, with 12 bases between. This CDR3 has 13 amino acids. The DNA for the CDR3 is TGTGCCAGCAGTTTGAGGGGGTCCCGTGGCTACACCTTC. Protein sequence: CASSLRGSRGYTF.

The CDR3 coding sequence is TGTGCCAGCAGTGACGGCGAGACTGGGGAGCTGTTTTTT. This codes for CASSDGETGELFF. This chain uses TRBV6-4 with TRBJ2-2; D remains unclear. Trimming shortened V by 2 bases and J by 8 bases, and 9 bases separated the two germline ends. The CDR3 contains 13 residues. The V gene's germline CDR1 is MRHNA and CDR2 SNTAGT.

This clone was counted once. The V and J genes are TRBV21-1 and TRBJ1-1. TRBV21-1 is an annotated pseudogene. The CDR3 is made up of 15 amino acids. The CDR3 sequence: CASSKIRGWNTEAFF. The CDR3 region has the DNA TGTGCCAGCAGCAAAATCCGGGGTTGGAACACTGAAGCTTTCTTT.

The chain links TRBV28 to TRBJ2-7; D might be TRBD2 (6 bases). CDR3 length: 11 residues. V lost 8 bases and J 3 bases, leaving 8 bases between the germline ends. The V gene's germline CDR1 is MDHEN and CDR2 SYDVKM. CDR3 bases: TGTGCCAGCGGGGGGTACTACGAGCAGTACTTC. Translation gives CASGGYYEQYF.

The sample holds one count of this clone. V and J are TRBV27 and TRBJ2-4, with D possibly TRBD1 on 6 matching bases. From germline, CDR1 is MNHEY and CDR2 SMNVEV (reference sequence). Between the trimmed V and J ends, which lost 4 bases and 2 bases, there was a span of 12 bases. The CDR3 has 15 residues. CDR3 amino acids: CASSSGRGSKNIQYF. CDR3 sequence (DNA): TGTGCCAGCAGTTCAGGCAGGGGCTCCAAAAACATTCAGTACTTC.

The chain employs TRBV29-1 and TRBJ1-2; TRBD1 matches 9 bases. With 3 bases clipped from V and 7 bases from J, the junction kept 6 bases outside the gene matches. Germline V lookup: CDR1 SQVTM, CDR2 ANQGSEA. CDR3 length: 13 residues. The CDR3 region has the DNA TGCAGCGTTGAGGCGGGACAGGGCGCTGGCTACACCTTC. As protein: CSVEAGQGAGYTF.

This sequence joins TRBV19 and TRBJ1-2, with 7 bases fitting TRBD1. The CDR3 runs 15 residues. The V gene end was trimmed by 6 bases and the J gene end by 5 bases; junction bases not matched to a gene: 12. Germline assignment: CDR1 LNHDA and CDR2 SQIVND (reference sequence). The CDR3 reads CASRIDRAGQYGYTF. The DNA for the CDR3 is TGTGCCAGTAGGATCGACAGGGCGGGACAGTATGGCTACACCTTC.

This clone was observed a handful of times. This rearrangement joins TRBV4-1 to TRBJ1-1, with TRBD1 identical over 8 bases. This CDR3 spans 21 amino acids. The germline CDR1 and CDR2 sequences are MGHRA and YSYEKL. The V segment lost 1 base and the J segment 0 bases; nucleotides outside the gene matches: 19. This CDR3 reads CASSQGVSVFMQGAMNTEAFF. The CDR3 nucleotides are TGCGCCAGCAGCCAAGGAGTCTCGGTATTCATGCAGGGGGCGATGAACACTGAAGCTTTCTTT.